The next 17 T cell receptor beta chains were all read from a single sample in a study of T cells after yellow fever vaccination. Via MiXCR, TCRdb re-called the 5' RACE reads, giving one row per CDR3 protein. Of about 57,000 distinct CDR3 sequences in the sample, approximately 7.4% were seen once. This specimen was CD8+ T cells sorted from PBMCs, taken 15 days after the yellow fever booster vaccination. The receptors were gathered from a man aged 25 to 45 who received the YFV17D yellow fever vaccine.

This clonotype was seen at least ten times. The V and J genes are TRBV27 and TRBJ1-1; D unclear. Trimming took 8 bases from V and 7 from J, leaving 11 bases between them. Germline CDR1 and CDR2: MNHEY and SMNVEV (reference sequence). There are 11 residues in the CDR3. CDR3 loop: CASGGWGEAFF. DNA for the CDR3: TGTGCCAGCGGAGGGTGGGGTGAAGCTTTCTTT.

This clonotype was recorded at least ten times. The chain has TRBV28 and TRBJ2-2, with a possible D match to TRBD1 (5 bases). The germline V gene encodes CDR1 MDHEN and CDR2 SYDVKM. The CDR3 runs to 14 residues. V was shortened by 3 bases and J by 1 base, with 6 bases between the two germline ends. The CDR3 sequence is CASSFTGNTGELFF. The CDR3, as DNA: TGTGCCAGCAGTTTCACAGGGAACACCGGGGAGCTGTTTTTT.

This clonotype was detected a few times. The CDR3 here is CASSFGTPTGYTF. The CDR3 DNA sequence: TGTGCCAGCAGCTTCGGGACACCTACTGGCTACACCTTC. The chain recombines TRBV5-6 with TRBJ1-2, with D tentatively TRBD1 (6 bases). V was trimmed by 2 bases and J by 7 bases, leaving 12 bases between them. The CDR3 loop spans 13 amino acids. Germline loops: CDR1 SGHDT, CDR2 YYEEEE. The full variable domain, its missing parts supplied by reference TRBV5-6 and TRBJ1-2, is DAGVTQSPTHLIKTRGQQVTLRCSPKSGHDTVSWYQQALGQGPQFIFQYYEEEERQRGNFPDRFSGHQFPNYSSELNVNALLLGDSALYLCASSFGTPTGYTFGSGTRLTVV.

This clonotype was picked up many times. This chain connects TRBV7-2 to TRBJ2-2; TRBD2 matches at 11 bases. The CDR3 spans 16 residues. The V segment lost 8 bases and the J segment 6 bases; nucleotides outside the gene matches: 11. CDR1 is SGHTA and CDR2 is FQGNSA in the germline V gene. CDR3 coding DNA: TGTGCCAGCGGAGACACTAGCGGGAGTACGGCCGGGGAGCTGTTTTTT. Its protein is CASGDTSGSTAGELFF.

In this sample, this clonotype turned up many times. The chain joins TRBV27 to TRBJ1-6; D ambiguous. This CDR3 comprises 13 residues. V was pared by 11 bases and J by 13 bases, with 21 bases between. Germline loops: CDR1 MNHEY, CDR2 SMNVEV (reference sequence). This CDR3 reads CASPGSGRRPLHF. CDR3 DNA: TGTGCCTCACCGGGCAGCGGGAGGAGGCCCCTCCACTTT.

Notes on this clonotype: This may stem from a read error, because a much larger clone lies one nucleotide away. This chain joins TRBV7-6 and TRBJ2-7; D is uncertain. CDR3 length: 14 residues. Germline CDR1 reads SGHVS; CDR2 reads FNYEAQ. The CDR3 protein is CASSLEQYSYQQYF. The CDR3 coding sequence is TGTGCCAGCAGCTTAGAGCAGTACTCCTACCAGCAGTACTTC. Variable domain in full (rest from reference TRBV7-6 and TRBJ2-7): GAGVSQSPRYKVTKRGQDVALRCDPISGHVSLYWYRQALGQGPEFLTYFNYEAQQDKSGLPNDRFSAERPEGSISTLTIQRTEQRDSAMYRCASSLEQYSYQQYFGPGTRLTVT.

The chain is built from TRBV29-1 and TRBJ2-5; possible D gene TRBD1, 6 bases. This CDR3 is 12 amino acids long. Trimming left V 6 bases short and J 3 bases short, with 11 bases between. Germline V gives CDR1 SQVTM, CDR2 ANQGSEA. The CDR3 reads CSVRDTEETQYF. The DNA of the CDR3 is TGCAGCGTCCGGGACACAGAAGAGACCCAGTACTTC. The variable domain in full, completed from reference TRBV29-1 and TRBJ2-5, reads SAVISQKPSRDICQRGTSLTIQCQVDSQVTMMFWYRQQPGQSLTLIATANQGSEATYESGFVIDKFPISRPNLTFSTLTVSNMSPEDSSIYLCSVRDTEETQYFGPGTRLLVL.

This clonotype appeared a few times. V is TRBV11-1 and J is TRBJ2-1, with D hard to call. Deletions cut 5 bases from V and 0 bases from J, with 20 bases between. The CDR3 contains 18 residues. Germline lookup yields CDR1 SGHAT and CDR2 FQDESV (reference sequence). CDR3 coding DNA: TGTGCCAGCAGCCAAAACCCTCCCTGGGGTAGCTCCTACAATGAGCAGTTCTTC. The encoded protein is CASSQNPPWGSSYNEQFF.

This clonotype was counted many times. The CDR3 nucleotides are TGTGCTAGTGGTCCCGAACAGGGTTTCGATGAGACCCAGTACTTC. It encodes CASGPEQGFDETQYF. The chain links TRBV12-5 to TRBJ2-5; possible D gene TRBD1, 6 bases. The CDR3 spans 15 residues. Looked up from germline, CDR1 is LGHNT and CDR2 is FRNRAP. Trimming shortened V by 5 bases and J by 5 bases, and 18 bases separated the two germline ends.

This clonotype was seen repeatedly, ten times or more. The rearrangement uses TRBV6-5 and TRBJ2-3, with no clear D. Germline-derived CDR1 and CDR2 are MNHEY and SVGAGI. CDR3 length: 14 residues. V dropped 6 bases and J dropped 1 base, with 11 bases sitting between them. For the CDR3, the DNA is TGTGCCAGCAGCCCCTCGTATGGCACAGATACGCAGTATTTT. It specifies CASSPSYGTDTQYF.

Ten or more counts support this clonotype. V is TRBV28 and J is TRBJ2-7; D remains unclear. In germline, CDR1 is MDHEN, CDR2 SYDVKM. The germline V and J ends were trimmed by 3 bases and 9 bases, with 24 bases remaining between them. This CDR3 is built from 16 residues. DNA for the CDR3: TGTGCCAGCAGTTTGCAAACTCAAGAAAAAGGTATAGGGCAGTACTTC. This gives the protein CASSLQTQEKGIGQYF. Complete variable domain (other parts from reference TRBV28 and TRBJ2-7): DVKVTQSSRYLVKRTGEKVFLECVQDMDHENMFWYRQDPGLGLRLIYFSYDVKMKEKGDIPEGYSVSREKKERFSLILESASTNQTSMYLCASSLQTQEKGIGQYFGPGTRLTVT.

Ten or more counts support this clonotype. This CDR3 reads CAAGGSFSNQPQHF. As DNA, the CDR3 is TGCGCTGCGGGAGGGTCCTTTAGCAATCAGCCCCAGCATTTT. The chain recombines TRBV5-1 with TRBJ1-5; no firm D call. CDR3 size: 14 residues. CDR1 SGHRS and CDR2 YFSETQ come from the germline V gene.

This clonotype showed up many times. This rearrangement joins TRBV6-6 to TRBJ2-3; the match to TRBD2 covers 13 bases. The V segment lost 2 bases and the J segment 3 bases; nucleotides outside the gene matches: 8. The CDR3 covers 18 residues. Germline CDR1 is MNHNY and CDR2 is SVGAGI (reference sequence). The CDR3 loop is CASSYAGLAGVDTDTQYF. DNA for the CDR3: TGTGCCAGCAGTTACGCAGGACTAGCGGGAGTAGATACAGATACGCAGTATTTT.

This clonotype was observed at least ten times. This chain links TRBV12-3 or TRBV12-4 with TRBJ2-7, with TRBD2 as a possible D gene (6 bases). This CDR3 has 15 residues. Trimming took 5 bases from V and 3 from J, leaving 17 bases between them. CDR3 nucleotide sequence: TGTGCCAGCAGTCCGCTCGAGGAGGGCGGCTACGAGCAGTACTTC. Translated: CASSPLEEGGYEQYF.

This clonotype was recorded many times. The gene calls are TRBV7-9 and TRBJ2-3; TRBD2 is a possible D gene (5 bases). Germline loops: CDR1 SEHNR, CDR2 FQNEAQ (reference sequence). V lost 5 bases and J lost 8, with 14 bases in between. This CDR3 region has 13 residues. The CDR3 spells CASSEPGGFTQYF. For the CDR3, the DNA is TGTGCCAGCAGCGAACCAGGAGGTTTTACGCAGTATTTT.

The V and J genes are TRBV5-1 and TRBJ2-7, with 7 nucleotides matching TRBD2. This CDR3 is built from 15 residues. Germline lookup yields CDR1 SGHRS and CDR2 YFSETQ. Germline trimming cut 4 bases from V and 3 bases from J; bases unmatched to any gene: 10. In DNA, the CDR3 is TGCGCCAGCAGCCTTCGGCGGGAGTGGTTCTACGAGCAGTACTTC. Its protein is CASSLRREWFYEQYF.

This clonotype occurred many times. This chain links TRBV6-5 with TRBJ1-1; 7 bases agree with TRBD1. The germline CDR1 and CDR2 sequences are MNHEY and SVGAGI. This CDR3 has 14 residues. Trimming took 4 bases from V and 2 from J; bases not matched to a gene: 4. CDR3 residues: CASSSDRDNTEAFF. CDR3 nucleotide sequence: TGTGCCAGCAGTTCTGACAGGGATAACACTGAAGCTTTCTTT.